The 3 T cell receptor beta chains below come from one sample, sequenced in a study of T cell repertoires in cytomegalovirus infection. TCRdb used MiXCR to reprocess the reads, holding one entry per CDR3 protein. The data hold a few hundred thousand distinct CDR3 sequences, with 17% observed a single time. Input material: PBMCs. These receptors were collected from a human donor in good health (CMV status not recorded). Some clones in this sample may be carry-over from other donors' samples.

This clonotype occurred a few times. The chain links TRBV6-6 to TRBJ1-4; D unclear. The CDR3 is made up of 13 amino acids. Trimming shortened V by 8 bases and J by 8 bases, and 15 bases separated the two germline ends. CDR1 and CDR2 (germline): MNHNY, SVGAGI (reference sequence). The CDR3 DNA reads TGTGCCAGCGGCTCAAGGATCGGGGAAAAACTGTTTTTT. Its translation is CASGSRIGEKLFF.

This clonotype was seen at least ten times. CDR3 loop: CASSYSLDNEQFF. In DNA, the CDR3 is TGTGCCAGCAGTTACTCACTTGACAATGAGCAGTTCTTC. J is TRBJ2-1 and V is TRBV27; D uncertain. Looked up from germline, CDR1 is MNHEY and CDR2 is SMNVEV (reference sequence). The CDR3 sequence is 13 residues long. The V gene lost 4 bases and the J gene lost 5 bases, with 9 bases spanning the gap.

V is TRBV10-3 and J is TRBJ1-4; D remains ambiguous. The CDR3 sequence is 13 residues long. V lost 9 bases to trimming and J lost 0 bases, with 8 bases between them. CDR1 is ENHRY, CDR2 SYGVKD, per germline. CDR3 loop: CAMRDATNEKLFF. The DNA for the CDR3 is TGTGCCATGAGGGATGCAACTAATGAAAAACTGTTTTTT.